This is a list of T cell receptor beta chains from one sample in a study of control samples from healthy donors and cancer patients. Profiled with immunoSEQ multiplex PCR; TCRdb holds only in-frame clones, not every one. The sample carries some 130,000 clones, about 90% recorded once. Sequenced material: blood. The receptors come from a woman aged 45 to 65 in good health. Both conserved end residues are part of each CDR3. The order of the fields is V gene, D gene, J gene, clone size, CDR3 protein, CDR3 DNA. The D gene is left open where the match is weak. Size tells how often a clone was seen (once, few, many) or the class of an expanded clone, and some rows leave it out.

TRBV5-4	TRBD2	TRBJ2-1	NA	CASSPGLAGGPGEQFF	TGTGCCAGCAGCCCGGGACTAGCGGGAGGGCCGGGAGAGCAGTTCTTC
TRBV2	NA	TRBJ2-2	NA	CASNGGAGNWGGELFF	TGTGCCAGCAACGGTGGGGCAGGGAATTGGGGCGGGGAGCTGTTTTTT
TRBV2	NA	TRBJ2-7	NA	CASSEIFGGSYEQYF	TGTGCCAGCAGTGAAATCTTTGGGGGATCCTACGAGCAGTACTTC
TRBV28	TRBD1	TRBJ1-4	NA	CASREIQGGGEKLFF	TGTGCCAGCAGGGAGATCCAGGGGGGCGGTGAAAAACTGTTTTTT
TRBV10-3	NA	TRBJ2-3	NA	CAIARGGGPDTQYF	TGTGCCATCGCTCGGGGCGGGGGCCCAGATACGCAGTATTTT
TRBV14	NA	TRBJ1-1	once	CASSQGSGSTEAFF	TGTGCCAGCAGCCAAGGCTCGGGAAGCACTGAAGCTTTCTTT
TRBV19	NA	TRBJ1-5	NA	CASSIKAGDNQPQHF	TGTGCCAGTAGTATCAAGGCAGGGGACAATCAGCCCCAGCATTTT
TRBV5-6	TRBD1	TRBJ2-5	NA	CASSYDRGQTQYF	TGTGCCAGCAGCTACGACAGGGGTCAGACCCAGTACTTC
TRBV7-9	NA	TRBJ1-1	NA	CASSLAGGNTEAFF	TGTGCCAGCAGCTTAGCAGGGGGAAACACTGAAGCTTTCTTT
TRBV4-2	TRBD1	TRBJ1-4	NA	CASSQNPGTDEKLFF	TGTGCCAGCAGCCAAAACCCCGGGACAGACGAAAAACTGTTTTTT
TRBV5-5	NA	TRBJ2-7	NA	CASSLGVYEQYF	TGTGCCAGCAGCTTGGGAGTCTACGAGCAGTACTTC
TRBV4-2	TRBD1	TRBJ1-2	NA	CASSQRDGDRGYGYTF	TGTGCCAGCAGCCAACGAGATGGGGACAGGGGGTACGGCTACACCTTC
TRBV19	NA	TRBJ1-1	NA	CASSRNTEAFF	TGTGCCAGTAGCCGGAACACTGAAGCTTTCTTT
TRBV4-2	NA	TRBJ2-1	NA	CASSQEQSGWSSYNEQFF	TGTGCCAGCAGCCAAGAACAGAGCGGGTGGAGCTCCTACAATGAGCAGTTCTTC
TRBV7-9	TRBD1	TRBJ1-1	NA	CASSWTGGTEAFF	TGTGCCAGCAGCTGGACAGGGGGGACTGAAGCTTTCTTT
TRBV10-3	NA	TRBJ2-6	NA	CAISPGGANVLTF	TGTGCCATCAGTCCAGGTGGGGCCAACGTCCTGACTTTC
TRBV5-6	NA	TRBJ1-6	NA	CASSRNSPLHF	TGTGCCAGCAGCCGGAATTCACCCCTCCACTTT
TRBV6-5	NA	TRBJ2-7	NA	CASSYFGSSYEQYF	TGTGCCAGCAGTTATTTTGGATCTTCCTACGAGCAGTACTTC
TRBV27	TRBD1	TRBJ2-3	NA	CASSYRGSTDTQYF	TGTGCCAGCAGTTACAGGGGAAGCACAGATACGCAGTATTTT
TRBV6-1	NA	TRBJ1-5	once	CASSEPRIRPQHF	TGTGCCAGCAGTGAACCGCGGATTCGACCCCAGCATTTT
TRBV20-1	NA	TRBJ1-5	NA	CSASRQGSNQPQHF	TGCAGTGCTAGTCGGCAGGGAAGCAATCAGCCCCAGCATTTT
TRBV5-4	TRBD1	TRBJ1-1	NA	CASSFPTGWNTEAFF	TGTGCCAGCAGCTTTCCGACAGGGTGGAACACTGAAGCTTTCTTT
TRBV3-1/TRBV3-2	NA	TRBJ2-1	NA	CASSQERDGVGQFF	TGTGCCAGCAGCCAAGAAAGGGACGGAGTTGGTCAGTTCTTC
TRBV10-3	TRBD1	TRBJ2-3	NA	CAIKMDRYTDTQYF	TGTGCCATCAAAATGGACAGGTACACAGATACGCAGTATTTT
TRBV28	NA	TRBJ2-3	NA	CASSPDTDTPYF	TGTGCCAGCAGTCCCGACACAGATACGCCGTATTTT
TRBV5-3	NA	TRBJ1-2	NA	CARRYPGSREEFGYTF	TGTGCCAGAAGATATCCGGGGAGCAGGGAGGAGTTTGGCTACACCTTC
TRBV24-1	NA	TRBJ1-5	once	CATSDLVIRIDSNQPQHF	TGTGCCACCAGTGATTTGGTAATTAGGATAGATAGCAATCAGCCCCAGCATTTT
TRBV28	TRBD2	TRBJ2-7	once	CASSSLAGGQYF	TGTGCCAGCAGTTCCCTAGCGGGAGGGCAGTACTTC
TRBV15	NA	TRBJ1-6	NA	CATSTSDSPLHF	TGTGCCACCAGCACCAGCGATTCACCCCTCCACTTT
TRBV7-2	NA	TRBJ2-7	NA	CASSYSPPYEQYF	TGTGCCAGCAGCTACTCACCGCCTTACGAGCAGTACTTC
TRBV5-1	NA	TRBJ2-6	NA	CASSPMGTGANVLTF	TGCGCCAGCAGCCCGATGGGGACTGGGGCCAACGTCCTGACTTTC
TRBV27	NA	TRBJ1-1	NA	CASRPTGIRDTEAFF	TGTGCCAGCAGACCGACAGGTATTAGGGACACTGAAGCTTTCTTT
TRBV6-5	TRBD1	TRBJ1-5	NA	CASRSTGGNQPQHF	TGTGCCAGCAGGTCGACAGGGGGCAATCAGCCCCAGCATTTT
TRBV6-5	TRBD1	TRBJ1-1	NA	CASTKGTGDGAFF	TGTGCCAGCACCAAAGGGACAGGCGACGGGGCTTTCTTT
TRBV4-1	TRBD1	TRBJ1-6	NA	CASSQVAGTGWNSPLHF	TGCGCCAGCAGCCAAGTCGCCGGGACAGGGTGGAATTCACCCCTCCACTTT
TRBV5-5	TRBD1	TRBJ1-4	NA	CASSPGQTTNEKLFF	TGTGCCAGCAGCCCGGGACAGACAACTAATGAAAAACTGTTTTTT
TRBV13	NA	TRBJ1-3	NA	CASSPPPWVQAGNTIYF	TGTGCCAGCAGCCCCCCCCCGTGGGTTCAAGCTGGAAACACCATATATTTT
TRBV30	NA	TRBJ1-3	NA	CAWSTGSSGNTIYF	TGTGCCTGGAGCACCGGGAGCTCTGGAAACACCATATATTTT
TRBV7-9	TRBD1	TRBJ1-4	NA	CASSWGQGRNEKLFF	TGTGCCAGCAGCTGGGGACAGGGAAGGAATGAAAAACTGTTTTTT
TRBV11-2	NA	TRBJ2-7	NA	CASSQLRGSSYEQYF	TGTGCCAGCAGCCAGCTCCGGGGGAGCTCCTACGAGCAGTACTTC
TRBV7-9	TRBD1	TRBJ1-2	NA	CASSVGQNPNYGYTF	TGTGCCAGCAGTGTGGGACAGAACCCGAACTATGGCTACACCTTC
TRBV27	NA	TRBJ1-2	NA	CASSLTTNYGYTF	TGTGCCAGCAGTTTAACGACTAACTATGGCTACACCTTC
TRBV15	NA	TRBJ1-5	NA	CATSSGNQPQHF	TGTGCCACCAGCAGCGGCAATCAGCCCCAGCATTTT
TRBV7-2	NA	TRBJ2-3	once	CASTLWSRSTDTQYF	TGTGCCAGCACGCTGTGGTCCAGAAGCACAGATACGCAGTATTTT
TRBV19	NA	TRBJ1-2	NA	CASSIRGSGYTF	TGTGCCAGTAGTATAAGAGGATCTGGCTACACCTTC
TRBV6-5	NA	TRBJ1-2	NA	CASSSSSAGNYGYTF	TGTGCCAGCAGTTCCTCCTCGGCAGGGAATTATGGCTACACCTTC
TRBV5-5	NA	TRBJ2-7	NA	CASSLTGSAGEQYF	TGTGCCAGCAGCTTGACAGGGTCCGCTGGCGAGCAGTACTTC
TRBV9	NA	TRBJ2-2	NA	CASSAAGGNTGELFF	TGTGCCAGCAGCGCCGCCGGGGGGAACACCGGGGAGCTGTTTTTT
TRBV5-6	NA	TRBJ1-6	NA	CASSSGTILSGDSPLHF	TGTGCCAGCAGCTCCGGGACGATCTTATCGGGGGATTCACCCCTCCACTTT
TRBV6-2/TRBV6-3	NA	TRBJ2-2	NA	CASSYEGRRANTGELFF	TGTGCCAGCAGTTATGAGGGGAGACGGGCGAACACCGGGGAGCTGTTTTTT
TRBV14	TRBD2	TRBJ2-3	NA	CASRLPPVSSGGDTQYF	TGTGCCAGTAGGCTCCCACCAGTCTCTAGCGGGGGGGATACGCAGTATTTT
TRBV25-1	NA	TRBJ1-1	NA	CASSKWGAKTEAFF	TGTGCCAGCAGTAAATGGGGCGCGAAGACTGAAGCTTTCTTT
TRBV5-1	NA	TRBJ2-2	few	CASSFTVVDTGELFF	TGCGCCAGCAGCTTCACGGTCGTGGACACCGGGGAGCTGTTTTTT
TRBV5-1	NA	TRBJ1-1	NA	CASSLDPGMNTEAFF	TGCGCCAGCAGCTTGGATCCGGGTATGAACACTGAAGCTTTCTTT